The 11 T cell receptor beta chains below were found in one sample sequenced in a study of blood T cell repertoires in COVID-19. Method: immunoSEQ multiplex PCR; TCRdb's copy keeps in-frame clones and lacks some. This sample has a few hundred thousand clones; 75% to 90% occur once, and the top ten carry roughly 2.2%. Sequenced input: peripheral blood. These receptors came from a middle-aged man with acute or convalescent COVID-19.

The chain employs TRBV6-4 and TRBJ1-1, with TRBD1 as a possible D gene (5 bases). The CDR3 is 12 residues long. Trimming cost V 8 bases and J 0 bases, with 7 bases left between them. The germline V gene has CDR1 MRHNA and CDR2 SNTAGT. For the CDR3, the DNA is TGTGCCAGCCGGGGGATGAACACTGAAGCTTTCTTT. Amino acids: CASRGMNTEAFF.

The chain has TRBV30 and TRBJ1-1, with D unresolved. The germline CDR1 and CDR2 sequences are GTSNPN and SVGIG (reference sequence). CDR3 size: 11 residues. Trimming cost V 2 bases and J 6 bases, with 7 bases left between them. CDR3 loop: CAWSSPAEAFF. Written as DNA, the CDR3 is TGTGCCTGGAGTTCCCCAGCTGAAGCTTTCTTT.

The chain is built from TRBV5-4 and TRBJ1-1, with 7 nucleotides matching TRBD1. The CDR3 runs 14 residues. CDR1 and CDR2 from the germline V gene are SGHNT and YYREEE (reference sequence). J was trimmed by 1 base and V by 3 bases; bases with no gene match: 3. The CDR3 protein is CASSSGQTNTEAFF. In DNA form, the CDR3 reads TGTGCCAGCAGCTCGGGACAGACGAACACTGAAGCTTTCTTT. Supplemented by reference TRBV5-4 and TRBJ1-1, the full variable domain reads ETGVTQSPTHLIKTRGQQVTLRCSSQSGHNTVSWYQQALGQGPQFIFQYYREEENGRGNFPPRFSGLQFPNYSSELNVNALELDDSALYLCASSSGQTNTEAFFGQGTRLTVV.

The chain carries TRBV3-1 (or the pseudogene TRBV3-2) and TRBJ2-7, with no clear D. Germline V lookup: CDR1 LGHDT, CDR2 YNNKEL (reference sequence). V lost 8 bases and J 5 bases, leaving 22 bases between the germline ends. The CDR3 spans 15 residues. CDR3 region: CASRSTTYLTDEQYF. CDR3 coding DNA: TGTGCCAGCCGTTCTACCACCTATCTTACGGACGAGCAGTACTTC.

The chain is built from TRBV18 and TRBJ2-1, with TRBD2 matching 7 bases. The V gene end was trimmed by 2 bases and the J gene end by 4 bases; junction bases not matched to a gene: 5. Germline lookup yields CDR1 KGHSH and CDR2 LQKENI. The CDR3 consists of 15 residues. The CDR3 protein is CASSPGREQYNEQFF. CDR3 sequence (DNA): TGTGCCAGCTCACCAGGGAGGGAACAATACAATGAGCAGTTCTTC.

The chain couples TRBV6-5 to TRBJ2-4; perhaps TRBD1 as D (8 bases). CDR3 length: 14 amino acids. Deletions cut 5 bases from V and 6 bases from J, with 14 bases between. Germline V CDR1 and CDR2: MNHEY, SVGAGI. CDR3 nucleotide sequence: TGTGCCAGCAGTCAGCGGGACAGGCTAAACATTCAGTACTTC. Translation: CASSQRDRLNIQYF.

This clone was counted once. This chain links TRBV2 with TRBJ1-2; the D is unclear. The germline V and J ends were trimmed by 3 bases and 6 bases, with 11 bases remaining between them. Germline V gene lookup returns CDR1 SNHLY and CDR2 FYNNEI. The CDR3 totals 13 residues. CDR3 nucleotides: TGTGCCAGCAGTGATTGGGTGAGGGATGGCTACACCTTC. Translation: CASSDWVRDGYTF.

The chain links TRBV5-1 to TRBJ1-1; TRBD1 is a possible D gene (5 bases). The CDR3 runs to 15 residues. Trimming pared 0 bases from V and 1 base from J, leaving 10 bases between. CDR1 is SGHRS and CDR2 is YFSETQ in the germline V gene. The CDR3 bases are TGCGCCAGCAGCTTGGACCCAGGGAAGAACACTGAAGCTTTCTTT. Protein: CASSLDPGKNTEAFF.

V gene TRBV7-3 combines with J gene TRBJ1-6, with D maybe TRBD1 (6 bases). The CDR3 spans 17 residues. With 0 bases removed from V and 12 bases from J, the gap between germline ends came to 21 bases. The germline V gene has CDR1 SGHTA and CDR2 FQGTGA. The CDR3 here is CASSLTGRGRVLEPLHF. The DNA of the CDR3 is TGTGCCAGCAGCTTAACGGGGCGGGGGCGCGTCTTGGAACCCCTCCACTTT.

This sequence joins TRBV21-1 and TRBJ1-1; TRBD1 is the table's D call and was not checked against the DNA. TRBV21-1 is listed as a pseudogene. This CDR3 is 13 amino acids long. CDR3 coding DNA: TGTGCCAGCAGAACTGACAGGGGCACTGAAGCTTTCTTT. As protein: CASRTDRGTEAFF.

V gene TRBV18 combines with J gene TRBJ2-5; no firm D call. Trimming took off 4 bases at V and 4 bases at J, with 16 bases between the two ends. The V gene's germline CDR1 is KGHSH and CDR2 LQKENI. The CDR3 spans 15 residues. The DNA of the CDR3 is TGTGCCAGCTCACTAGCAAGGCCAACAAGAGAGACCCAGTACTTC. Translation: CASSLARPTRETQYF.